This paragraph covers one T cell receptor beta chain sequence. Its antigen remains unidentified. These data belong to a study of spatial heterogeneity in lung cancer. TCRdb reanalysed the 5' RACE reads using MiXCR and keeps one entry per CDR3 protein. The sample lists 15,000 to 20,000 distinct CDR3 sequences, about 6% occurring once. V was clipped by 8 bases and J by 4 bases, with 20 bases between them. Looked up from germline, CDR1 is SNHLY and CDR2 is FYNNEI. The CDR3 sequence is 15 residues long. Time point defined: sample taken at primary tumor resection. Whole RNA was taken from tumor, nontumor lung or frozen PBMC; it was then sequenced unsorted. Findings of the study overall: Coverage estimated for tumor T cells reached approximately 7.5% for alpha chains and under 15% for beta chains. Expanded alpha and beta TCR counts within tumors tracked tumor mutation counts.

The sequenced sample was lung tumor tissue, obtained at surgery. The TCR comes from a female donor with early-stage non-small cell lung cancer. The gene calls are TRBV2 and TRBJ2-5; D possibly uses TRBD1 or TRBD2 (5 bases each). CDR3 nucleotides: TGTGCCAGCGGACGGGACGGCGGACCTGGAGAGACCCAGTACTTC. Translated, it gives CASGRDGGPGETQYF.